The TCR beta chain under discussion was sequenced for a study of blood T cell repertoires in COVID-19. Overall study context: PBMCs, B-cell-depleted T cells, or T cells provided the cDNA or gDNA that made up the material.

CDR3 length equals 15 residues. Looked up from germline, CDR1 is SGHRS and CDR2 is YFSETQ. V lost 0 bases to trimming and J lost 0 bases, with 7 bases between them. Study processing details: Amplification from reference gene primers served as the basis for estimated nucleated cell counts. Some clones are missing from TCRdb's copy, which holds only in-frame ones; the method was immunoSEQ multiplex PCR. The D gene and trimming were derived from the DNA, and the V and J assignments and clone size from that table. The top ten hold roughly 3% of the sample, which has 130,000 to 150,000 clones, over 75% seen once.

Material for sequencing was peripheral blood. The TCR sequence derives from a woman aged 55-69 years with active COVID-19. This chain links TRBV5-1 with TRBJ1-3; tentative D call: TRBD1 (6 bases). CDR3 bases: TGCGCCAGCAGCTTGGAACAGGGCTCTGGAAACACCATATATTTT. Its translation: CASSLEQGSGNTIYF.